Following are 22 T cell receptor beta chains from one sample sequenced in a study of cytomegalovirus exposure and HLA in healthy donors. Amplification used 60 Vbeta primers and 13 Jbeta primers. Only in-frame clones appear in the TCRdb table, and some are missing; sequencing was by immunoSEQ multiplex PCR. The sample has around 220,000 clones, approximately 80% seen once. The sequencing input was PBMCs. The receptors come from a girl aged 2-10 years in good health and CMV-seronegative.

The chain is built from TRBV11-3 and TRBJ2-7; 7 nucleotides agree with TRBD1. The germline V gene has CDR1 SGHNT and CDR2 YENEEA. V lost 4 bases and J lost 6; bases outside the gene matches: 6. The CDR3 spans 13 residues. CDR3 sequence: CASSWDRAGEQYF. CDR3 nucleotides: TGTGCCAGCAGCTGGGACAGAGCAGGCGAGCAGTACTTC. Together with reference TRBV11-3 and TRBJ2-7, the CDR3 gives the full variable domain: EAGVVQSPRYKIIEKKQPVAFWCNPISGHNTLYWYLQNLGQGPELLIRYENEEAVDDSQLPKDRFSAERLKGVDSTLKIQPAELGDSAVYLCASSWDRAGEQYFGPGTRLTVT.

This clone appeared a few times. This chain connects TRBV5-1 to TRBJ2-3; D is perhaps TRBD2 (6 bases). Trimming removed 0 bases from V and 3 bases from J, with 14 bases in between. CDR1 is SGHRS and CDR2 is YFSETQ in the germline V gene. This CDR3 comprises 16 residues. CDR3 loop: CASSLGLSGDTDTQYF. CDR3 bases: TGCGCCAGCAGCTTGGGTCTGTCGGGAGATACAGATACGCAGTATTTT.

The chain combines TRBV6-1 with TRBJ1-5; D not certain. Deletions cut 3 bases from V and 6 bases from J, with 6 bases between. CDR3 size: 12 residues. Looked up from germline, CDR1 is MNHNS and CDR2 is SASEGT. The DNA of the CDR3 is TGTGCCAGCAGTGACCGTTTTCAGCCCCAGCATTTT. Amino acids: CASSDRFQPQHF.

There are a few counts of this clone. The J gene is TRBJ2-7, the V gene TRBV25-1; D is perhaps TRBD2 (6 bases). The germline V gene encodes CDR1 MGHDK and CDR2 SYGVNS. CDR3 length equals 14 residues. V lost 6 bases, J lost 5 bases, and 17 bases lay in between. The CDR3 DNA reads TGTGCCAGCAGGGCGGGATACCTACCCGACGAGCAGTACTTC. Amino acid sequence: CASRAGYLPDEQYF.

The chain uses TRBV5-1 and TRBJ1-6, with 9 positions matching TRBD1. CDR1 SGHRS and CDR2 YFSETQ come from the germline V gene. The CDR3 loop spans 21 amino acids. The V segment lost 0 bases and the J segment 4 bases; nucleotides outside the gene matches: 17. The CDR3 region has the DNA TGCGCCAGCAGCTTGGAAATGGGACAGGGTGTTAAGGGCGGATATAATTCACCCCTCCACTTT. Its translation is CASSLEMGQGVKGGYNSPLHF.

This chain links TRBV6-5 with TRBJ1-6; D is undetermined. This CDR3 is built from 14 residues. Trimming cost V 3 bases and J 10 bases, with 13 bases left between them. Germline V gene sequence: CDR1 MNHEY, CDR2 SVGAGI. The CDR3 here is CASSYERTSSPLHF. Here the CDR3 DNA reads TGTGCCAGCAGTTATGAGCGTACGAGCTCACCCCTCCACTTT.

This clone was seen only a few times. This chain joins TRBV7-6 and TRBJ1-1; 7 bases are shared with TRBD1. With V trimmed by 1 base and J by 5 bases, 13 bases remained unmatched. Per germline, CDR1 SGHVS and CDR2 FNYEAQ. The CDR3 totals 17 residues. The CDR3 sequence is CASSLVNGVRGTTEAFF. CDR3 nucleotides: TGTGCCAGCAGCTTAGTGAATGGAGTCAGGGGGACTACTGAAGCTTTCTTT.

This clone was seen once. This chain joins TRBV15 and TRBJ2-7; a possible D gene is TRBD1 (6 bases). The CDR3 length is 17 residues. Deletions cut 0 bases from V and 0 bases from J, with 15 bases between. The germline gives CDR1 LNHNV, CDR2 YYDKDF (reference sequence). CDR3 sequence: CATSRDYWAQGSYEQYF. CDR3 in DNA: TGTGCCACCAGCAGAGATTATTGGGCACAGGGCTCCTACGAGCAGTACTTC.

The genes are TRBV6-1 and TRBJ1-6; no firm D call. The germline gives CDR1 MNHNS, CDR2 SASEGT. The ends were cut back, 0 bases at V and 8 bases at J, with 11 bases in the middle. CDR3 length equals 15 residues. CDR3 loop: CASSEAGGSHSPLHF. For the CDR3, the DNA is TGTGCCAGCAGTGAAGCGGGAGGGAGTCATTCACCCCTCCACTTT.

This clone has more than one count but fewer than ten. The V call is TRBV5-4, the J call TRBJ1-2; 9 bases fit TRBD1. The CDR3 extends over 16 amino acids. The V segment lost 1 base and the J segment 5 bases; nucleotides outside the gene matches: 9. Germline CDR1 reads SGHNT; CDR2 reads YYREEE (reference sequence). The CDR3 bases are TGTGCCAGCAGCTTGTTGGGACAGGGACCTGGTTATGGCTACACCTTC. Translating it yields CASSLLGQGPGYGYTF.

The V call is TRBV10-3, the J call TRBJ2-3; 16 bases line up with TRBD2. CDR1 is ENHRY and CDR2 is SYGVKD in the germline V gene. The junction had 3 bases not matched to a gene; V was cut back by 8 bases and J by 1 base. This CDR3 spans 16 amino acids. The CDR3 DNA sequence: TGTGCCATCGGGACTAGCGGGGGGGCGGGCACAGATACGCAGTATTTT. This translates into CAIGTSGGAGTDTQYF.

This rearrangement joins TRBV6-5 to TRBJ1-3; 8 nucleotides align to TRBD1. CDR1 MNHEY and CDR2 SVGAGI come from the germline V gene. J gave up 2 bases and V 6 bases, and 3 bases lay outside the gene matches. The CDR3 is made up of 14 amino acids. CDR3 region: CASSRTGTGNTIYF. CDR3 nucleotides: TGTGCCAGCAGCCGGACAGGGACTGGAAACACCATATATTTT.

The chain employs TRBV6-5 and TRBJ1-2, with TRBD1 matching 7 bases. From germline, CDR1 is MNHEY and CDR2 SVGAGI. The trim removed 8 bases at V and 4 bases at J, leaving 4 bases unmatched. This CDR3 has 12 amino acids. This chain's CDR3 is CASGDRVYGYTF. CDR3 coding DNA: TGTGCCAGCGGAGACAGGGTCTATGGCTACACCTTC.

The chain couples TRBV5-5 to TRBJ1-3, with a tentative D call TRBD1 (6 bases). The V gene's germline CDR1 is SGHKS and CDR2 YYEKEE (reference sequence). This CDR3 is built from 13 residues. V was pared by 7 bases and J by 2 bases, with 10 bases between. As DNA, the CDR3 is TGTGCCAGCCACCGGACAGCTGGAAACACCATATATTTT. As protein: CASHRTAGNTIYF.

The rearrangement links TRBV7-9 to TRBJ1-6, with 8 bases lining up with TRBD1. This CDR3 is built from 16 residues. V lost 2 bases and J lost 8; bases outside the gene matches: 8. Germline V lookup: CDR1 SEHNR, CDR2 FQNEAQ (reference sequence). The CDR3 bases are TGTGCCAGCAGCTTATCGGCAGGGGGCCGACATTCACCCCTCCACTTT. It encodes CASSLSAGGRHSPLHF.

This clone was picked up a small number of times. This chain uses TRBV7-9 with TRBJ2-3; D gene unclear. Germline CDR1 SEHNR, CDR2 FQNEAQ (reference sequence). Trimming shortened V by 6 bases and J by 7 bases, and 17 bases separated the two germline ends. CDR3 length: 14 residues. CDR3 residues: CASSLGDKQHTQYF. CDR3 sequence (DNA): TGTGCCAGCAGTCTAGGTGATAAACAACATACGCAGTATTTT. The full variable domain, its missing parts supplied by reference TRBV7-9 and TRBJ2-3, is DTGVSQNPRHKITKRGQNVTFRCDPISEHNRLYWYRQTLGQGPEFLTYFQNEAQLEKSRLLSDRFSAERPKGSFSTLEIQRTEQGDSAMYLCASSLGDKQHTQYFGPGTRLTVL.

V and J are TRBV7-2 and TRBJ2-3; 12 bases map to TRBD2. The CDR3 consists of 15 residues. The ends lost 5 bases at V and 2 bases at J; junction bases unmatched: 2. From germline, CDR1 is SGHTA and CDR2 FQGNSA. Here the CDR3 DNA reads TGTGCCAGCAGCGGACTAGCGGGACCCACAGATACGCAGTATTTT. Translated: CASSGLAGPTDTQYF. The whole variable domain, remainder taken from reference TRBV7-2 and TRBJ2-3, is GAGVSQSPSNKVTEKGKDVELRCDPISGHTALYWYRQSLGQGLEFLIYFQGNSAPDKSGLPSDRFSAERTGGSVSTLTIQRTQQEDSAVYLCASSGLAGPTDTQYFGPGTRLTVL.

This sequence joins TRBV7-3 and TRBJ2-5, with D possibly TRBD2 on 5 matching bases. Trimming removed 3 bases from V and 2 bases from J, with 7 bases in between. The germline CDR1 and CDR2 sequences are SGHTA and FQGTGA. The CDR3 is made up of 13 amino acids. The CDR3 DNA reads TGTGCCAGCAGCTTGGGCGGGCAAGAGACCCAGTACTTC. Translation gives CASSLGGQETQYF.

This clone occurred once. The chain combines TRBV5-1 with TRBJ1-2, with 8 positions matching TRBD1. Germline loops: CDR1 SGHRS, CDR2 YFSETQ. The CDR3 is 14 residues long. The V gene end was trimmed by 0 bases and the J gene end by 8 bases; junction bases not matched to a gene: 6. The CDR3 is CASSLGDRQTGYTF. The CDR3 coding sequence is TGCGCCAGCAGCTTGGGGGACAGGCAGACCGGCTACACCTTC. The entire variable domain, with the rest obtained from reference TRBV5-1 and TRBJ1-2, is as follows: KAGVTQTPRYLIKTRGQQVTLSCSPISGHRSVSWYQQTPGQGLQFLFEYFSETQRNKGNFPGRFSGRQFSNSRSEMNVSTLELGDSALYLCASSLGDRQTGYTFGSGTRLTVV.

The chain couples TRBV19 to TRBJ1-1, with 8 bases that match TRBD1. Germline lookup yields CDR1 LNHDA and CDR2 SQIVND (reference sequence). The CDR3 runs 16 residues. V trimming: 5 bases; J trimming: 1 base; junction bases outside the gene matches: 9. The CDR3 spells CASSYTTGTGNTEAFF. CDR3 coding DNA: TGTGCCAGTAGTTACACTACCGGGACAGGGAACACTGAAGCTTTCTTT.

The CDR3 sequence: CASSIWLAGSYEQYF. The CDR3 DNA reads as TGTGCCAGTAGTATTTGGCTAGCGGGGTCCTACGAGCAGTACTTC. The gene calls are TRBV19 and TRBJ2-7; 9 bases fit TRBD2. V trimming: 3 bases; J trimming: 1 base; junction bases outside the gene matches: 4. CDR3 length equals 15 residues. From germline, CDR1 is LNHDA and CDR2 SQIVND (reference sequence).

The sample holds a few counts of this clone. The chain couples TRBV11-2 to TRBJ2-2; D perhaps matches TRBD2 (6 bases). Germline V gene sequence: CDR1 SGHAT, CDR2 FQNNGV. The V gene lost 5 bases and the J gene lost 2 bases, with 18 bases spanning the gap. The CDR3 extends over 17 amino acids. The DNA for the CDR3 is TGTGCCAGCAGCCGCGACCGCTGGGGGGTTAACACCGGGGAGCTGTTTTTT. It yields the protein CASSRDRWGVNTGELFF.